These T cell receptor beta chains were read from a single sample in a study of T cells in Graves' hyperthyroidism and ophthalmopathy. TCRdb redid the calling of the multiplex PCR reads with MiXCR, one entry per CDR3 protein. Of 500,000 to 750,000 distinct CDR3 sequences listed, approximately 44% are singletons. The specimen was peripheral blood or thyroid tissue (not recorded which). These TCRs come from a woman between 18 and 29 years old with Graves' hyperthyroidism. CDR3s include the opening cysteine and the closing phenylalanine or tryptophan. The order of the fields is CDR3 length, J gene, V gene, clone size, D gene, CDR3 protein, CDR3 DNA. A D gene is named only where the DNA matches it firmly. Clone size appears in some rows only: once, few, many, or a class for an expanded clone.

14 | TRBJ1-5 | TRBV6-6 | - | TRBD1 | CASRPTGGDQPQHF | TGTGCCAGCAGACCGACAGGGGGAGATCAGCCCCAGCATTTT
14 | TRBJ2-7 | TRBV20-1 | many | TRBD2 | CSAETSGTPYEQYF | TGCAGTGCAGAAACTAGCGGGACTCCCTACGAGCAGTACTTC
14 | TRBJ1-5 | TRBV6-6 | - | - | CASSYSRRNQPQHF | TGTGCCAGCAGTTATTCTCGGCGCAATCAGCCCCAGCATTTT
17 | TRBJ1-5 | TRBV7-9 | many | TRBD1 | CASSQTGGAYSNQPQHF | TGTGCCAGCAGCCAGACAGGGGGCGCATATAGCAATCAGCCCCAGCATTTT
14 | TRBJ2-7 | TRBV5-1 | many | TRBD2 | CASSWGTTEYEQYF | TGCGCCAGCAGCTGGGGGACTACGGAATACGAGCAGTACTTC
14 | TRBJ1-2 | TRBV12-3/TRBV12-4 | - | - | CASSLSPDGYGYTF | TGTGCCAGCAGTTTGTCGCCGGACGGCTATGGCTACACCTTC
15 | TRBJ2-7 | TRBV19 | many | TRBD2 | CASSIVGLAGNEQYF | TGTGCCAGTAGTATAGTCGGGCTAGCGGGAAACGAGCAGTACTTC
15 | TRBJ2-7 | TRBV2 | once | TRBD2 | CVSRESTSGSYEQYF | TGTGTCAGCAGGGAGAGCACTAGCGGATCCTACGAGCAGTACTTC
12 | TRBJ1-4 | TRBV19 | many | - | CASRDLDEKLFF | TGTGCCAGCAGGGACTTGGATGAAAAACTGTTTTTT
15 | TRBJ1-2 | TRBV7-9 | few | TRBD1 | CASSPSGGVWDGYTF | TGTGCCAGCAGCCCATCAGGGGGCGTCTGGGATGGCTACACCTTC
13 | TRBJ2-7 | TRBV10-3 | - | - | CAISGASSYEQYF | TGTGCCATCAGCGGGGCTAGCTCCTACGAGCAGTACTTC
16 | TRBJ2-2 | TRBV5-1 | - | TRBD2 | CASSLVTGLAEGELFF | TGCGCCAGCAGCTTGGTCACGGGACTAGCGGAGGGTGAGCTGTTTTTT
14 | TRBJ1-1 | TRBV5-1 | - | - | CASSSDKEDAEAFF | TGCGCCAGCAGCAGTGACAAGGAGGACGCTGAAGCTTTCTTT
15 | TRBJ2-5 | TRBV3-1 | once | TRBD2 | CASGHRAGDVKTRCF | TGTGCCAGCGGCCATAGAGCGGGAGATGTGAAGACCCGGTGCTTC
15 | TRBJ1-4 | TRBV10-3 | few | TRBD1 | CAISLDRGYGEKLFF | TGTGCCATCAGTCTTGACAGGGGTTACGGTGAAAAACTGTTTTTT
16 | TRBJ1-3 | TRBV7-9 | - | - | CASSSFFPSNGYTIYF | TGTGCCAGCAGCAGTTTCTTCCCGAGCAATGGCTACACCATATATTTT
13 | TRBJ2-2 | TRBV3-1 | - | - | CASSLRGGRELFF | TGTGCCAGCAGCCTCAGGGGGGGCCGGGAGCTGTTTTTT
16 | TRBJ1-5 | TRBV5-1 | - | - | CASSYGQENSNQPQHF | TGTGCCAGCAGCTACGGACAAGAAAATAGCAATCAGCCCCAGCATTTT
15 | TRBJ2-3 | TRBV24-1 | few | - | CATSDGLGKADTQYF | TGTGCCACCAGTGATGGACTCGGGAAGGCAGATACGCAGTATTTT
14 | TRBJ1-4 | TRBV29-1 | many | - | CSVEDRGAGEKLFF | TGCAGCGTTGAAGATAGAGGCGCTGGTGAAAAACTGTTTTTT
15 | TRBJ2-2 | TRBV10-3 | - | - | CASKRGTTYTGELFF | TGTGCCAGCAAACGGGGGACAACATACACCGGGGAGCTGTTTTTT
14 | TRBJ2-5 | TRBV6-5 | few | - | CATFASSEGETQYF | TGTGCCACCTTCGCCTCATCGGAGGGGGAGACCCAGTACTTC
16 | TRBJ1-3 | TRBV6-5 | many | TRBD1 | CASSQTHRGAGNTIYF | TGTGCCAGCAGCCAAACGCACAGGGGGGCTGGAAACACCATATATTTT
15 | TRBJ1-1 | TRBV2 | - | - | CVSSPTTSSGTEAFF | TGTGTCAGCAGTCCTACCACTAGCTCGGGCACTGAAGCTTTCTTT
15 | TRBJ2-5 | TRBV29-1 | - | TRBD2 | CQQFPTSGSFETQYF | TGCCAGCAGTTCCCGACTAGCGGGAGTTTTGAGACCCAGTACTTC
14 | TRBJ1-4 | TRBV7-9 | many | TRBD1 | CASSFRQGGEKLFF | TGTGCCAGCAGCTTCCGACAGGGAGGGGAAAAACTGTTTTTT
18 | TRBJ1-2 | TRBV15 | once | TRBD1 | CATSSDATGTRASYGYTF | TGTGCCACCAGCAGCGACGCGACAGGGACAAGGGCGTCCTATGGCTACACCTTC
12 | TRBJ1-2 | TRBV30 | few | - | CAWVLGVYGYTF | TGTGCCTGGGTACTTGGGGTCTATGGCTACACCTTC
14 | TRBJ2-5 | TRBV12-3/TRBV12-4 | many | - | CASGRLGGLETQYF | TGTGCCAGCGGCCGCCTAGGGGGGTTGGAGACCCAGTACTTC